This T cell receptor (beta chain) originates from a study of CD8+ T cells in alopecia areata. Extracted RNA was reverse transcribed into cDNA, the sequencing template. Generated by immunoSEQ multiplex PCR, the TCRdb table keeps only in-frame clones and is missing some. Here the sample spans approximately 150,000 clones, about 67% being singletons. There are 15 residues in the CDR3. Trimming stripped 2 bases from V and 0 bases from J, with 9 bases between. Alopecia areata patients gave lesional scalp punch biopsies and peripheral blood samples. The chain uses TRBV5-7 and TRBJ1-5; perhaps TRBD1 as D (5 bases). TRBV5-7 is sorted into the ORF group, with uncertain function. The receptor comes from a human donor with alopecia areata. Sequenced material: CD8+ T cells sorted from blood, taken at week 0. CDR3 sequence: CASSFSTVSNQPQHF. DNA for the CDR3: TGTGCCAGCAGCTTCTCGACAGTTAGCAATCAGCCCCAGCATTTT.